This TCR beta chain originates from a study of graft-versus-host responses after intestinal transplantation. Study results and limitations: Early post-transplant HvG declines tracked with peak circulating GvH clone levels.

Produced via immunoSEQ multiplex PCR; TCRdb's table is partial and in-frame only. The table lists 15,000 to 20,000 clones, around 33% of them singletons. V lost 2 bases, J lost 4 bases, and 9 bases lay in between. The CDR3 is made up of 14 amino acids. The germline V gene encodes CDR1 SGHTA and CDR2 FQGNSA. Post-reaction, proliferating CD3+CD4+ and CD3+CD8+ responders (CFSE-low) were sorted. The chain combines TRBV7-2 with TRBJ2-1, with D possibly TRBD1 on 5 matching bases. The receptor was isolated from a human patient who was an organ donor for intestinal transplantation. The sequencing used alloreactive CD4+ T cells from a mixed lymphocyte reaction culture, collected before transplantation. Stated subset: CFSE-low proliferating T cells sorted from roughly 6-day pre-transplant mixed lymphocyte reaction (GvH or HvG direction). CDR3 in DNA: TGTGCCAGCAGCTTAATGAGACAGTACAATGAGCAGTTCTTC. This codes for CASSLMRQYNEQFF.